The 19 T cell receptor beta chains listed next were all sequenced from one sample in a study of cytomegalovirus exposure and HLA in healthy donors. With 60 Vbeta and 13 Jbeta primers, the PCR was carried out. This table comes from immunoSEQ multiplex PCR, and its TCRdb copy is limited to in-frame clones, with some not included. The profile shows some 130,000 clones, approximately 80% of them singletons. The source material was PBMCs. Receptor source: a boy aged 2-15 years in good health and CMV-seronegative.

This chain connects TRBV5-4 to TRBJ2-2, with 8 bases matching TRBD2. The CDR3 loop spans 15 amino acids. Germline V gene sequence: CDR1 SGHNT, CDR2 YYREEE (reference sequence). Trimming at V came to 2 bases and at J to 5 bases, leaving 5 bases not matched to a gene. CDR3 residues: CASSFEGLATGELFF. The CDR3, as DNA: TGTGCCAGCAGCTTTGAAGGACTAGCTACCGGGGAGCTGTTTTTT.

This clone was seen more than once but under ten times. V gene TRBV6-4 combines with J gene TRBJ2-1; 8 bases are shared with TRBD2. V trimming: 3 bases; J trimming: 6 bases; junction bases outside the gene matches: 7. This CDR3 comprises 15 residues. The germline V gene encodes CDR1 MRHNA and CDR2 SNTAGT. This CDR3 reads CASSDTTSGSNEQFF. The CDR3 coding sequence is TGTGCCAGCAGTGATACTACTAGCGGCTCCAATGAGCAGTTCTTC.

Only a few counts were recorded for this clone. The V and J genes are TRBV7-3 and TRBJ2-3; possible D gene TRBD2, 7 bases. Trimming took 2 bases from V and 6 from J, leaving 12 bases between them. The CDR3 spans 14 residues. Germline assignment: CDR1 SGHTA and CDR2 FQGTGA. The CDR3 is CASSLVGGADTQYF. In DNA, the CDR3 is TGTGCCAGCAGCTTAGTAGGGGGGGCGGATACGCAGTATTTT.

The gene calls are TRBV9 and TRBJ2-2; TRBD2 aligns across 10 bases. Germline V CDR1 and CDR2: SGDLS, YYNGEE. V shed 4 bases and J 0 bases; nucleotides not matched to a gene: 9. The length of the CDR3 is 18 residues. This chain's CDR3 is CASSPRTSGAANTGELFF. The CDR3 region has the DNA TGTGCCAGCAGCCCAAGGACTAGCGGAGCTGCGAACACCGGGGAGCTGTTTTTT.

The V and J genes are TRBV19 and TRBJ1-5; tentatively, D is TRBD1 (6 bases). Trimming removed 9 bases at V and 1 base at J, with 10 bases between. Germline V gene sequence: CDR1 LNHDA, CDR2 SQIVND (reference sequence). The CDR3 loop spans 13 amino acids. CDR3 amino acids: CASHQGSNQPQHF. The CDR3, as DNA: TGTGCCAGCCACCAGGGGAGCAATCAGCCCCAGCATTTT.

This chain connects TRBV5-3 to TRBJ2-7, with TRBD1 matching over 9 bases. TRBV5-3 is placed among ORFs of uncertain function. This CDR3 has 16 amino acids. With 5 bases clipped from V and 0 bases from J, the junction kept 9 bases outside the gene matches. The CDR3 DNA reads TGTGCCAGAAGTTATCACAGGGGGCAGGGCTCCTACGAGCAGTACGTC. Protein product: CARSYHRGQGSYEQYV.

Written as DNA, the CDR3 is TGTGCCAGCAGCGTAGTGTCCAGCGGGACGTTTGAGCAGTTCTTC. It yields the protein CASSVVSSGTFEQFF. The chain employs TRBV9 and TRBJ2-1; 7 nucleotides agree with TRBD2. The CDR3 consists of 15 residues. The J segment lost 9 bases and the V segment lost 0 bases, leaving 9 bases of the junction unmatched. CDR1 and CDR2 (germline): SGDLS, YYNGEE.

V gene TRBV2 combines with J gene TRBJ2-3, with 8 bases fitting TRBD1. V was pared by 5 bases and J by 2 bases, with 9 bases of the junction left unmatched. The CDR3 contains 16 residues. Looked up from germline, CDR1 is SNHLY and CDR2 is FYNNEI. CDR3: CASSRNGQGSTDTQYF. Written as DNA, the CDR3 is TGTGCCAGCAGTCGGAATGGACAGGGATCCACAGATACGCAGTATTTT.

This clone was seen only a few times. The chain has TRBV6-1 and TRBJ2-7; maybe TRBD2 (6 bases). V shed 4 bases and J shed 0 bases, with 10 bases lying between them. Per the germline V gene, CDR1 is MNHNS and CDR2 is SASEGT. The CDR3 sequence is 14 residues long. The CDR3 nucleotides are TGTGCCAGCAGTGCCGGGGGTCCCTCCTACGAGCAGTACTTC. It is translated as CASSAGGPSYEQYF.

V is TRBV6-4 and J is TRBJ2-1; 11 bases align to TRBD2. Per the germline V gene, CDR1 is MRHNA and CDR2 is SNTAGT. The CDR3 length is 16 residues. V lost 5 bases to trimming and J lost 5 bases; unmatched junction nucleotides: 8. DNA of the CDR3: TGTGCCAGCAGTCCCCTAGCGGGAGGTGGGGACAATGAGCAGTTCTTC. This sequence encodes CASSPLAGGGDNEQFF.

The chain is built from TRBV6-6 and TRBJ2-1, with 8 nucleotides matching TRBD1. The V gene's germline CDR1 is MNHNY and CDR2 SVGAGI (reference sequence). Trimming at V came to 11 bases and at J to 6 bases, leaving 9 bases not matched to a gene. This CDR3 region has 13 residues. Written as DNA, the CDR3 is TGTGCCTGCTCGACAGGGGACATCAATGAGCAGTTCTTC. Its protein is CACSTGDINEQFF.

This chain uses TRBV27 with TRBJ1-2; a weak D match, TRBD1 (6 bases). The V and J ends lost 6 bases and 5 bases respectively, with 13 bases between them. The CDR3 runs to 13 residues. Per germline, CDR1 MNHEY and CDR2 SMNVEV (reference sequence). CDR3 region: CASSGTPGYGYTF. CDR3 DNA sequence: TGTGCCAGCAGCGGGACACCGGGGTATGGCTACACCTTC.

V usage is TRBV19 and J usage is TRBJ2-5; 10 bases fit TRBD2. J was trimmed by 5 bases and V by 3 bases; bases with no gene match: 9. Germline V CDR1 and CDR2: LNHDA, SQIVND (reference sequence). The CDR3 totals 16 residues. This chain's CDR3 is CASSIVWASGSETQYF. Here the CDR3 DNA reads TGTGCCAGTAGTATTGTTTGGGCTAGCGGGAGTGAGACCCAGTACTTC. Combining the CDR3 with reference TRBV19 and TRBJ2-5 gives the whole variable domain DGGITQSPKYLFRKEGQNVTLSCEQNLNHDAMYWYRQDPGQGLRLIYYSQIVNDFQKGDIAEGYSVSREKKESFPLTVTSAQKNPTAFYLCASSIVWASGSETQYFGPGTRLLVL.

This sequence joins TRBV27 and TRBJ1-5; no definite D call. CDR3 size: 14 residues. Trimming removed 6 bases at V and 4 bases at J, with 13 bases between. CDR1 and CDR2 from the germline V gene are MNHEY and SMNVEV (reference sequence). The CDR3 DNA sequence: TGTGCCAGCAGCCCTCGGAGGGAGAATCAGCCCCAGCATTTT. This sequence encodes CASSPRRENQPQHF.

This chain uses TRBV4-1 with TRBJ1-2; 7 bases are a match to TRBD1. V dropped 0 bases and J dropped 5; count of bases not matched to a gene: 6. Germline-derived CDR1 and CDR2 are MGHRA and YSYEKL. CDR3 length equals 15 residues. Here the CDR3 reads CASSQEGTVEYGYTF. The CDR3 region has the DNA TGCGCCAGCAGCCAAGAGGGGACAGTCGAGTATGGCTACACCTTC.

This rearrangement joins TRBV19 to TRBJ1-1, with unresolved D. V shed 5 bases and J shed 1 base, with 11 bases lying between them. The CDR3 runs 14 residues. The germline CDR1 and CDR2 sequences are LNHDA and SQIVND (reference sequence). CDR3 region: CASSRVEGNTEAFF. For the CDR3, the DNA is TGTGCCAGTAGTCGAGTAGAGGGGAACACTGAAGCTTTCTTT. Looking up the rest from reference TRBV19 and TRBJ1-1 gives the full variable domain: DGGITQSPKYLFRKEGQNVTLSCEQNLNHDAMYWYRQDPGQGLRLIYYSQIVNDFQKGDIAEGYSVSREKKESFPLTVTSAQKNPTAFYLCASSRVEGNTEAFFGQGTRLTVV.

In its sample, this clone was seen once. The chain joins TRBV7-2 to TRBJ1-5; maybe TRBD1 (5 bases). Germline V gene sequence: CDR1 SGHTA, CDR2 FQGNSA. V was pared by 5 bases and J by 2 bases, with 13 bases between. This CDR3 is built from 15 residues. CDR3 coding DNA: TGTGCCAGCAGCGAGCAGGGTATGGGCAATCAGCCCCAGCATTTT. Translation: CASSEQGMGNQPQHF.

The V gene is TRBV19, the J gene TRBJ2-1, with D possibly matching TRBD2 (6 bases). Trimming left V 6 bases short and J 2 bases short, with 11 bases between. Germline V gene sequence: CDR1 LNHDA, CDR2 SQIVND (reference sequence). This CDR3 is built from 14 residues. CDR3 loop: CASSLTSPYNEQFF. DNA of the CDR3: TGTGCCAGTAGCCTGACTAGTCCCTACAATGAGCAGTTCTTC.

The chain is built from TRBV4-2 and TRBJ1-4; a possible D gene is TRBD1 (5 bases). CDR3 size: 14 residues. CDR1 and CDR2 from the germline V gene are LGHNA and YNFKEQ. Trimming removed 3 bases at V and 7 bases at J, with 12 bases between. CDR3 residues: CASSHRVSSEKLFF. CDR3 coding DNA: TGTGCCAGCAGCCACAGGGTAAGTAGTGAAAAACTGTTTTTT.